This T cell receptor beta chain was sequenced in a study of T cells in localized non-small cell lung cancer. The data were produced by immunoSEQ multiplex PCR, yet TCRdb's version contains in-frame clones alone and is incomplete. The profile shows more than 25,000 clones, roughly nine tenths of them singletons. Germline V gene data show CDR1 as SGDLS and CDR2 as YYNGEE. This CDR3 has 15 residues. V lost 4 bases and J lost 5; bases outside the gene matches: 11. This TCR came from a woman aged 35-75 years with stage I lung adenocarcinoma. The sequences come from peripheral blood, collected before any cancer treatment. The chain uses TRBV9 and TRBJ2-5, with 7 bases fitting TRBD2. CDR3 DNA: TGTGCCAGCAGCCTCCGGACTAGTGCGTTTGAGACCCAGTACTTC. It codes for CASSLRTSAFETQYF.